Described below is a single T cell receptor (beta chain) sequence and its context. The clone's antigen remains unknown. No clone much larger than this one lies a single base away; base qualities are absent. This entry belongs to a study of blood T cell repertoires in COVID-19 (dated by TCRdb to about 2020). In the study overall: The collaborator samples originated in the United States, Italy and Spain and spanned the acute and convalescent phases of COVID-19. Nearly every sample came with metadata listing a de-identified subject ID, COVID-19 status, age in years and sex. Deeply sampled blood TCRbeta repertoires from subjects exposed to, actively infected with, or recovered from COVID-19 were included in the dataset. A freely available public database, intended as a resource for researchers studying the immune response to SARS-CoV-2, is where the repertoires were released. The prospective study material was composed of cDNA or gDNA derived from T cells, B-cell-depleted T cells, or PBMCs. The samples were drawn from the first 160 participants of the ongoing ImmuneRACE study and from 950 to 1,500 subjects provided by 6 global collaborators. HLA class I and class II types, where available, came from metadata supplied by the sample provider rather than from assay-based typing. Overall study results and their limits: The quantity of clinical and demographic metadata differed by source and by participant and was supplied without curation.

Whole blood was collected in K2EDTA tubes by collaborating institutions according to the institutions' own protocols. For TCRbeta analysis, collaborators shipped samples in one of three forms: frozen whole blood, isolated PBMCs, or DNA extracted from either of those sample types. TCRbeta CDR3 regions were amplified from genomic DNA by means of the immunoSEQ Assay, a bias-controlled multiplex PCR. Under the source paper's analysis protocol: Within the assay, amplification of reference gene primers was used to estimate how many nucleated cells each sample contained. Sequence reads were collapsed and filtered to measure the absolute abundance of every unique TCRbeta CDR3 rearrangement. For each sample, productive Simpson clonality was calculated by taking the square root of Simpson's diversity index across productive rearrangements. TCRdb retrieved this table from immuneACCESS and kept in-frame rearrangements only. Not all clones are present; in checked studies, unresolved V genes account for under half, and no reason is known for the remainder. For V, J and clone size, that table is used; D and trimming come from the DNA. Here the sample has over 100,000 clones; over 75% occur a single time. Together, the top ten hold approximately 7% of the sample.

CDR1 and CDR2 are read off the germline V gene (reference sequence) as GTSNPN and SVGIG. V was cut back by 8 bases and J by 4 bases, leaving a gap of 9 bases between them. The CDR3, from cysteine to phenylalanine, totals 11 residues. CDR3 DNA is the only sequence kept; it has 33 bases, read in frame from the first base. Sequencing was done on a sample of peripheral blood. This TCR derives from a woman between 50 and 59 years old with acute or convalescent COVID-19. The sequence joins TRBV30 to TRBJ1-3, with the D segment identity uncertain. This receptor has the CDR3 CAIGSGNTIYF. The sequence in DNA is TGTGCCATCGGGTCAGGAAACACCATATATTTT.